The 30 T cell receptor beta chains below all came from one sample that was sequenced in a study of blood T cell repertoires in COVID-19. Clones were read by immunoSEQ multiplex PCR, and TCRdb kept only the in-frame ones, dropping some. The sample consists of 100,000 to 150,000 clones, roughly four fifths of them appearing once. The sample taken for sequencing was peripheral blood. The receptors were sampled from a man aged 60-69 years with acute or convalescent COVID-19.

The rearrangement joins TRBV25-1 to TRBJ2-7; weak D call: TRBD2 (6 bases). The CDR3 has 13 amino acids. The V end was cut by 4 bases, the J end by 5 bases, with 12 bases between. CDR1 MGHDK and CDR2 SYGVNS come from the germline V gene. CDR3 nucleotide sequence: TGTGCCAGCAGTGTACGGGAGCTGAACGAGCAGTACTTC. Amino acid sequence: CASSVRELNEQYF.

The V call is TRBV5-1, the J call TRBJ2-5; 8 bases fit TRBD1. Trimming at V came to 4 bases and at J to 2 bases, leaving 4 bases not matched to a gene. CDR1 and CDR2 (germline): SGHRS, YFSETQ. The length of the CDR3 is 14 residues. This CDR3 is CASSTGQGQETQYF. The DNA for the CDR3 is TGCGCCAGCAGCACCGGACAGGGACAAGAGACCCAGTACTTC.

The chain links TRBV3-1 (or the pseudogene TRBV3-2) to TRBJ1-2; 11 bases align to TRBD1. The germline gives CDR1 LGHDT, CDR2 YNNKEL (reference sequence). With 5 bases clipped from V and 5 bases from J, the junction kept 10 bases outside the gene matches. The CDR3 runs to 16 residues. CDR3 DNA sequence: TGTGCCAGCAGCTACGTTAGGACAGGGGGCGCATATGGCTACACCTTC. This encodes CASSYVRTGGAYGYTF.

The V call is TRBV5-1, the J call TRBJ1-1; D ambiguous. Trimming took off 7 bases at V and 0 bases at J, with 16 bases between the two ends. CDR3 length: 15 amino acids. Germline CDR1 SGHRS, CDR2 YFSETQ. The CDR3 coding sequence is TGCGCCAGCCATAGTCCCCCCCCCATGAACACTGAAGCTTTCTTT. Amino acid sequence: CASHSPPPMNTEAFF.

The chain carries TRBV29-1 and TRBJ2-1; perhaps TRBD1 as D (6 bases). The germline V gene encodes CDR1 SQVTM and CDR2 ANQGSEA. This CDR3 has 13 residues. V lost 7 bases, J lost 9 bases, and 19 bases lay in between. CDR3 sequence: CSAGTQQLGEQFF. The CDR3 DNA reads TGCAGCGCCGGGACACAACAATTAGGTGAGCAGTTCTTC.

The chain joins TRBV2 to TRBJ2-1, with TRBD1 identical over 8 bases. The ends lost 8 bases at V and 8 bases at J; junction bases unmatched: 11. Germline CDR1 and CDR2: SNHLY and FYNNEI. The CDR3 length is 14 residues. CDR3 in amino acids: CASLPGQAGDEQFF. CDR3 sequence (DNA): TGTGCCAGCTTACCGGGACAGGCTGGGGATGAGCAGTTCTTC.

The V and J genes are TRBV7-9 and TRBJ2-7, with TRBD2 matching over 7 bases. Germline-derived CDR1 and CDR2 are SEHNR and FQNEAQ (reference sequence). CDR3 length equals 15 residues. Losses at the gene ends were 5 bases for V and 1 base for J; bases not matched to a gene: 8. CDR3 region: CASSEEAGPSYEQYF. The CDR3 nucleotides read TGTGCCAGCAGCGAAGAAGCGGGGCCATCCTACGAGCAGTACTTC.

The V and J genes are TRBV10-1 and TRBJ2-1; no definite D call. Trimming removed 2 bases from V and 3 bases from J, with 8 bases in between. Germline V gene sequence: CDR1 WNHNN, CDR2 SYGVQD (reference sequence). The CDR3 totals 14 residues. CDR3 bases: TGCGCCAGCAGTGAGAGTGGGCGCTACAATGAGCAGTTCTTC. Protein sequence: CASSESGRYNEQFF.

The table lists this clone with many counts. V and J are TRBV6-5 and TRBJ1-1; a weak D match, TRBD1 (6 bases). Germline-derived CDR1 and CDR2 are MNHEY and SVGAGI. With 6 bases removed from V and 4 bases from J, the gap between germline ends came to 12 bases. This CDR3 has 13 residues. The CDR3 nucleotides are TGTGCCAGCAGAACAGGGACGGGCACTGAAGCTTTCTTT. Translation gives CASRTGTGTEAFF.

This chain joins TRBV5-1 and TRBJ2-2; D not resolved. The CDR3 consists of 16 residues. From germline, CDR1 is SGHRS and CDR2 YFSETQ. Trimming stripped 0 bases from V and 0 bases from J, with 9 bases between. In DNA, the CDR3 is TGCGCCAGCAGCTTGGCCGATCAGACGAACACCGGGGAGCTGTTTTTT. Translation: CASSLADQTNTGELFF.

This clone was picked up a small number of times. J is TRBJ1-1 and V is TRBV7-9; no reliable D call. The CDR3 length is 13 residues. CDR1 SEHNR and CDR2 FQNEAQ come from the germline V gene (reference sequence). Trimming cost V 1 base and J 1 base, with 4 bases left between them. CDR3 in DNA: TGTGCCAGCAGCTTAGTGGCGAACACTGAAGCTTTCTTT. This sequence encodes CASSLVANTEAFF.

The genes are TRBV5-4 and TRBJ2-2; the D gene is possibly TRBD2 (5 bases). The CDR3 covers 16 residues. Trimming took off 4 bases at V and 0 bases at J, with 13 bases between the two ends. CDR1 is SGHNT and CDR2 is YYREEE in the germline V gene (reference sequence). The DNA of the CDR3 is TGTGCCAGCAGCGGACCGGGGAGTTCGAACACCGGGGAGCTGTTTTTT. Encoded protein: CASSGPGSSNTGELFF.

The genes are TRBV27 and TRBJ1-1; TRBD1 is a possible D gene (6 bases). V was clipped by 3 bases and J by 5 bases, with 16 bases between them. Germline CDR1 is MNHEY and CDR2 is SMNVEV (reference sequence). The CDR3 totals 15 residues. CDR3 in amino acids: CASSFGGSRGTEAFF. The CDR3 DNA reads TGTGCCAGCAGTTTCGGGGGGTCTAGGGGGACTGAAGCTTTCTTT.

This chain's CDR3 is CASSQQVNTEAFF. In DNA, the CDR3 is TGTGCCAGCAGCCAGCAGGTGAACACTGAAGCTTTCTTT. The J gene is TRBJ1-1, the V gene TRBV7-9; D gene uncertain. In germline, CDR1 is SEHNR, CDR2 FQNEAQ (reference sequence). Trimming shortened V by 5 bases and J by 0 bases, and 7 bases separated the two germline ends. CDR3 length equals 13 residues.

The chain carries TRBV2 and TRBJ2-3, with TRBD2 identical over 14 bases. This CDR3 is built from 16 residues. Trimming cost V 6 bases and J 0 bases; bases outside gene matches: 2. The germline gives CDR1 SNHLY, CDR2 FYNNEI. CDR3 in amino acids: CASRRTSGGSTDTQYF. CDR3 sequence (DNA): TGTGCCAGCAGACGGACTAGCGGGGGGAGCACAGATACGCAGTATTTT.

V usage is TRBV2 and J usage is TRBJ1-4, with a weak D call TRBD1 (5 bases). This CDR3 is built from 13 residues. The V and J ends lost 9 bases and 3 bases respectively, with 11 bases between them. Germline CDR1 SNHLY, CDR2 FYNNEI. The CDR3 DNA sequence: TGTGCCAGTCGACAGTCTGCTAATGAAAAACTGTTTTTT. Translated, it gives CASRQSANEKLFF.

The chain uses TRBV30 and TRBJ2-5, with TRBD2 as a possible D gene (6 bases). Germline CDR1 GTSNPN, CDR2 SVGIG (reference sequence). The length of the CDR3 is 12 residues. The V end lost 2 bases, the J end lost 5 bases, and 9 bases lay between the germline ends. The CDR3 loop is CAWSTLAETQYF. The CDR3 DNA sequence: TGTGCCTGGAGTACCCTAGCGGAGACCCAGTACTTC.

Only one count was recorded for this clone. The chain recombines TRBV15 with TRBJ2-7; D unresolved. Germline values: CDR1 LNHNV, CDR2 YYDKDF (reference sequence). Trimming stripped 5 bases from V and 4 bases from J, with 9 bases between. This CDR3 has 12 residues. In DNA, the CDR3 is TGTGCCACCAGCGCTCTAGGATACGAGCAGTACTTC. Protein sequence: CATSALGYEQYF.

The J gene is TRBJ1-4, the V gene TRBV5-5; TRBD1 matches 7 bases. This CDR3 spans 15 amino acids. With V trimmed by 6 bases and J by 5 bases, 10 bases remained unmatched. The germline CDR1 and CDR2 sequences are SGHKS and YYEKEE (reference sequence). CDR3 protein: CASTPPGQKNEKLFF. The CDR3 DNA follows: TGTGCCAGCACACCTCCGGGACAGAAAAATGAAAAACTGTTTTTT.

The J gene is TRBJ1-2, the V gene TRBV13; tentatively, D is TRBD1 (6 bases). CDR3 length: 14 amino acids. Trimming took off 9 bases at V and 6 bases at J, with 20 bases between the two ends. CDR1 is PRHDT, CDR2 FYEKMQ, per germline (reference sequence). The CDR3 region is CASLSTGRGDGYTF. CDR3 bases: TGTGCCAGTCTATCCACAGGGAGAGGGGATGGCTACACCTTC.

The chain recombines TRBV3-1 (or the pseudogene TRBV3-2) with TRBJ1-1; D perhaps matches TRBD1 (5 bases). In germline, CDR1 is LGHDT, CDR2 YNNKEL (reference sequence). The CDR3 runs 13 residues. V was cut by 0 bases and J by 10 bases, with 12 bases left in between. CDR3 sequence (DNA): TGTGCCAGCAGCCAAGATCAGGGCACGGGAGCTTTCTTT. It specifies CASSQDQGTGAFF.

V usage is TRBV19 and J usage is TRBJ1-2; 12 bases fit TRBD1. The CDR3 has 15 residues. J gave up 4 bases and V 7 bases, and 7 bases lay outside the gene matches. CDR1 LNHDA and CDR2 SQIVND come from the germline V gene (reference sequence). The CDR3 bases are TGTGCCAGTACCGCCGGGACAGGGGGCGCCTATGGCTACACCTTC. It yields the protein CASTAGTGGAYGYTF.

This chain uses TRBV13 with TRBJ2-3, with D tentatively TRBD1 (7 bases). Germline-derived CDR1 and CDR2 are PRHDT and FYEKMQ (reference sequence). The CDR3 sequence is 14 residues long. V was trimmed by 4 bases and J by 5 bases, leaving 13 bases between them. The CDR3 reads CASSSQGGGDTQYF. The CDR3 DNA sequence: TGTGCCAGCAGCTCCCAGGGGGGCGGAGATACGCAGTATTTT.

The genes are TRBV5-1 and TRBJ2-5, with 7 positions matching TRBD2. The CDR3 is 15 residues long. Germline CDR1 SGHRS, CDR2 YFSETQ. The ends lost 2 bases at V and 2 bases at J; junction bases unmatched: 6. Here the CDR3 reads CASSFGSGPQETQYF. The CDR3 DNA is TGCGCCAGCAGCTTCGGTAGCGGGCCACAAGAGACCCAGTACTTC.

V is TRBV10-2 and J is TRBJ2-2, with 7 bases matching TRBD2. The CDR3 runs to 16 residues. Germline CDR1 and CDR2: WSHSY and SAAADI. V was clipped by 3 bases and J by 4 bases; unmatched bases: 8. The CDR3 loop is CASSDWGRAGTGELFF. The CDR3 nucleotides are TGCGCCAGCAGTGATTGGGGGAGGGCCGGCACCGGGGAGCTGTTTTTT.

This chain links TRBV28 with TRBJ1-5; 10 bases agree with TRBD1. This CDR3 is 16 amino acids long. Germline CDR1 is MDHEN and CDR2 is SYDVKM. V shed 5 bases and J 5 bases; nucleotides not matched to a gene: 9. CDR3 DNA sequence: TGTGCCAGCAGTGTAAGGGACAGGGGTCGTTATCAGCCCCAGCATTTT. Its translation: CASSVRDRGRYQPQHF.

In its sample, this clone was seen once. V is TRBV5-1 and J is TRBJ2-4; D is uncertain. V shed 2 bases and J shed 0 bases, with 9 bases lying between them. This CDR3 is 15 amino acids long. Germline CDR1 and CDR2: SGHRS and YFSETQ. The CDR3 protein is CASSFGGLAKNIQYF. The DNA of the CDR3 is TGCGCCAGCAGCTTCGGCGGTCTAGCCAAAAACATTCAGTACTTC.

The CDR3 sequence is CASSQHRGEWAEAFF. As DNA, the CDR3 is TGTGCCAGTAGTCAACACAGGGGGGAGTGGGCTGAAGCTTTCTTT. The rearrangement uses TRBV19 and TRBJ1-1, with 8 bases matching TRBD1. Germline V gives CDR1 LNHDA, CDR2 SQIVND (reference sequence). With V trimmed by 5 bases and J by 6 bases, 11 bases remained unmatched. This CDR3 region has 15 residues.

This chain links TRBV7-9 with TRBJ1-2, with 9 bases identical to TRBD1. The CDR3 has 14 residues. Germline-derived CDR1 and CDR2 are SEHNR and FQNEAQ (reference sequence). The V gene end was trimmed by 5 bases and the J gene end by 2 bases; junction bases not matched to a gene: 3. As DNA, the CDR3 is TGTGCCAGCAGCCTGGGACAGGGCAACTATGGCTACACCTTC. This gives the protein CASSLGQGNYGYTF.

This CDR3 reads CASSPGHGGGYEQYF. The CDR3 DNA follows: TGTGCCAGCAGCCCCGGCCACGGGGGGGGCTACGAGCAGTACTTC. The chain links TRBV5-8 to TRBJ2-7; TRBD2 matches 8 bases. V lost 4 bases to trimming and J lost 3 bases; unmatched junction nucleotides: 9. Germline V gene sequence: CDR1 SGHTS, CDR2 YDEGEE. The CDR3 is 15 residues long.